This is a list of T cell receptor beta chains from one sample in a study of shared clonotypes between healthy human individuals. Using immunoSEQ multiplex PCR, the repertoire was profiled, and TCRdb retains in-frame clones only, with some absent. Found here are over a million clones, around 97% of them singletons; the top ten hold roughly 1.2%. The sequenced material came from naive CD4+ T cells sorted from blood. The receptors stem from a man younger than 45 in good health. CDR3s include the opening cysteine and the closing phenylalanine or tryptophan. Fields, in order: J gene, V gene, clone size, D gene, CDR3 protein, CDR3 DNA. The D gene is left open where the match is weak. Size is omitted from some rows. Given values are once, few, many or a class for expanded clones.

>TRBJ1-5|TRBV5-6|NA|NA
CASSLGGFNQPQHF
TGTGCCAGCAGCTTGGGGGGTTTCAATCAGCCCCAGCATTTT
>TRBJ2-1|TRBV7-3|NA|NA
CASSPNSGLYNEQFF
TGTGCCAGCAGCCCCAACAGCGGACTCTACAATGAGCAGTTCTTC
>TRBJ1-5|TRBV6-6|NA|TRBD1
CASTDRGNQPQHF
TGTGCCAGTACGGACAGGGGCAATCAGCCCCAGCATTTT
>TRBJ1-2|TRBV4-3|NA|NA
CASSPVGGRTGDYGYTF
TGCGCCAGCAGCCCGGTTGGTGGCCGAACAGGCGACTATGGCTACACCTTC
>TRBJ1-2|TRBV28|NA|NA
CASSPVTGFSNYGYTF
TGTGCCAGCAGTCCAGTGACAGGTTTTTCTAACTATGGCTACACCTTC
>TRBJ2-4|TRBV7-9|NA|NA
CASSEYGGDTKNIQYF
TGTGCCAGCAGCGAATACGGGGGTGACACCAAAAACATTCAGTACTTC
>TRBJ1-2|TRBV12-5|NA|NA
CASGLLSSSYGYTF
TGTGCTAGTGGTTTGTTGTCATCGAGCTATGGCTACACCTTC
>TRBJ2-1|TRBV7-7|NA|NA
CASSLMDEQFF
TGTGCCAGCAGCTTGATGGATGAGCAGTTCTTC
>TRBJ1-1|TRBV19|NA|NA
CASSTQRMSGDAFF
TGTGCCAGTAGTACCCAACGTATGTCCGGAGACGCTTTCTTT
>TRBJ1-1|TRBV5-1|NA|NA
CASSPILGPNTEAFF
TGCGCCAGCAGCCCGATTTTAGGCCCGAACACTGAAGCTTTCTTT
>TRBJ1-5|TRBV4-1|NA|NA
CASSQVRGMGNQPQHF
TGCGCCAGCAGCCAAGTCCGGGGAATGGGGAATCAGCCCCAGCATTTT
>TRBJ1-5|TRBV15|few|TRBD1
CATSREGGQGAYQKHF
TGTGCCACCAGCAGAGAGGGGGGACAGGGAGCCTATCAGAAGCATTTT
>TRBJ1-1|TRBV5-4|NA|TRBD1
CASSDSQGGFNFAFF
TGTGCCAGCAGCGATTCACAAGGGGGCTTTAACTTCGCTTTCTTT
>TRBJ2-7|TRBV14|NA|NA
CASSLRLAPSSKQYF
TGTGCCAGCAGCCTACGACTGGCCCCTTCTTCCAAGCAGTACTTC
>TRBJ1-1|TRBV7-3|NA|NA
CASSAAQKGSEAFF
TGTGCCAGCAGCGCGGCCCAAAAAGGGTCTGAAGCTTTCTTT
>TRBJ1-1|TRBV5-5|NA|NA
CASSTTRNTEAFF
TGTGCCAGCAGCACGACAAGGAACACTGAAGCTTTCTTT
>TRBJ2-3|TRBV25-1|NA|NA
CASRGWGATDTQYF
TGTGCCAGCAGGGGGTGGGGGGCCACAGATACGCAGTATTTT
>TRBJ2-7|TRBV7-2|NA|NA
CASSWTQFGVAEQYF
TGTGCCAGCAGCTGGACACAATTTGGCGTCGCGGAGCAGTACTTC
>TRBJ2-3|TRBV9|NA|NA
CASSVSASPGNTGTDTQYF
TGTGCCAGCAGCGTATCCGCCTCGCCCGGCAATACCGGCACAGATACGCAGTATTTT
>TRBJ2-3|TRBV9|NA|TRBD1
CASSPTGTGTDTQYF
TGTGCCAGCAGCCCCACCGGGACAGGCACAGATACGCAGTATTTT
>TRBJ1-3|TRBV10-3|NA|TRBD1
CAISGSYRGITGNTIYF
TGTGCCATCAGTGGATCGTACAGGGGGATCACTGGAAACACCATATATTTT
>TRBJ2-3|TRBV6-5|NA|NA
CASYDSTDAPSEEYF
TGTGCCAGCTACGACTCGACAGACGCCCCCTCGGAAGAGTATTTT
>TRBJ1-3|TRBV9|NA|NA
CASSVELLEMSSGNTIYF
TGTGCCAGCAGCGTAGAACTGTTAGAAATGAGCTCTGGAAACACCATATATTTT
>TRBJ2-7|TRBV5-1|NA|NA
CASSYDKYEQYF
TGCGCCAGCAGCTACGACAAATACGAGCAGTACTTC
>TRBJ2-7|TRBV4-3|once|NA
CASSQSQTYEQYF
TGCGCCAGCAGCCAATCCCAGACCTACGAGCAGTACTTC
>TRBJ2-5|TRBV23-1|NA|NA
CASSPRGCQETQYF
TGCGCCAGCAGTCCCCGCGGGTGCCAAGAGACCCAGTACTTC